The TCR beta chain under discussion was sequenced for a study of blood T cell repertoires in COVID-19. Study-wide context: Acute and convalescent COVID-19 specimens originated in the United States, Italy and Spain. Sources were T cells, B-cell-depleted T cells, or PBMCs; the material itself was cDNA or gDNA.

The data were produced by immunoSEQ multiplex PCR, yet TCRdb's version contains in-frame clones alone and is incomplete. The sample comprises 130,000 or so clones, approximately 90% of which are singletons, and roughly 18% rests with the top ten. V lost 6 bases and J 9 bases, leaving 12 bases between the germline ends. Germline V gene sequence: CDR1 SNHLY, CDR2 FYNNEI. The CDR3 extends over 13 amino acids. Material: peripheral blood. This sequence joins TRBV2 and TRBJ1-6, with D perhaps matching TRBD1 (6 bases). This clonotype was obtained from a man in his fifties with active or convalescent COVID-19. The CDR3 nucleotides read TGTGCCAGCAGACAGGGCGGGGGTTCACCCCTCCACTTT. Translated, it gives CASRQGGGSPLHF.